The 32 T cell receptor beta chains below were found in one sample sequenced in a study of blood T cell repertoires in COVID-19. Generated by immunoSEQ multiplex PCR, the TCRdb table keeps only in-frame clones and is missing some. The data contain more than 150,000 clones, approximately 84% of them seen just once; the ten biggest clones take up approximately 7.3%. The sample taken for sequencing was peripheral blood. The receptors here all came from a human donor in a cohort sampled during active COVID-19.

The rearrangement uses TRBV10-3 and TRBJ1-1, with D possibly TRBD1 on 6 matching bases. The germline V and J ends were trimmed by 6 bases and 3 bases, with 11 bases remaining between them. The CDR3 covers 13 residues. The germline V gene encodes CDR1 ENHRY and CDR2 SYGVKD. This chain's CDR3 is CAISLGGDTEAFF. In nucleotides, the CDR3 is TGTGCCATCAGCCTAGGGGGGGACACTGAAGCTTTCTTT.

The chain couples TRBV5-4 to TRBJ2-1; 10 bases align to TRBD2. The J segment lost 7 bases and the V segment lost 5 bases, leaving 9 bases of the junction unmatched. The CDR3 spans 15 residues. CDR1 is SGHNT and CDR2 is YYREEE in the germline V gene (reference sequence). The CDR3 nucleotides read TGTGCCAGCAGATTAGCGGGGGGAAAAAGGAATGAGCAGTTCTTC. Amino acids: CASRLAGGKRNEQFF.

The chain is built from TRBV6-6 and TRBJ1-6, with TRBD1 matching over 7 bases. Germline V CDR1 and CDR2: MNHNY, SVGAGI (reference sequence). After removal of 4 bases from V and 10 bases from J, the junction contained 4 bases not matched to a gene. This CDR3 spans 13 amino acids. The CDR3 region has the DNA TGTGCCAGCAGTTTAGTACAGGGGTCACCCCTCCACTTT. Protein product: CASSLVQGSPLHF.

This chain connects TRBV3-1 (or the pseudogene TRBV3-2) to TRBJ1-6; D not resolved. V lost 2 bases to trimming and J lost 0 bases, with 8 bases between them. The CDR3 extends over 16 amino acids. CDR1 is LGHDT and CDR2 is YNNKEL in the germline V gene (reference sequence). CDR3 sequence (DNA): TGTGCCAGCAGCCAATTTCTAAGCTCCTATAATTCACCCCTCCACTTT. Encoded protein: CASSQFLSSYNSPLHF.

The sample holds one count of this clone. V and J are TRBV5-5 and TRBJ2-5; 9 nucleotides agree with TRBD1. CDR1 is SGHKS, CDR2 YYEKEE, per germline (reference sequence). The CDR3 consists of 15 residues. The V segment lost 3 bases and the J segment 5 bases; nucleotides outside the gene matches: 8. DNA of the CDR3: TGTGCCAGCAGCTCACCGGGACAGGGAATCGAGACCCAGTACTTC. Encoded protein: CASSSPGQGIETQYF.

The chain carries TRBV12-3 or TRBV12-4 and TRBJ2-7, with D perhaps matching TRBD1 (5 bases). V was pared by 5 bases and J by 6 bases, with 8 bases between. The CDR3 has 11 residues. CDR3 coding DNA: TGTGCCAGCAGTGGTCAGGGCGAGCAGTACTTC. This codes for CASSGQGEQYF.

V gene TRBV7-8 combines with J gene TRBJ2-7; 8 bases are shared with TRBD2. J gave up 2 bases and V 0 bases, and 12 bases lay outside the gene matches. The CDR3 is 18 residues long. The germline gives CDR1 SGHVS, CDR2 FQNEAQ. In DNA, the CDR3 is TGTGCCAGCAGCTTAGCGACTCCCCGGGGGGGAGTCACCTACGAGCAGTACTTC. Its protein product is CASSLATPRGGVTYEQYF. Using reference TRBV7-8 and TRBJ2-7 for the parts outside the CDR3, the full variable domain is GAGVSQSPRYKVAKRGQDVALRCDPISGHVSLFWYQQALGQGPEFLTYFQNEAQLDKSGLPSDRFFAERPEGSVSTLKIQRTQQEDSAVYLCASSLATPRGGVTYEQYFGPGTRLTVT.

The rearrangement links TRBV3-1 (or the pseudogene TRBV3-2) to TRBJ1-6; the D is unclear. Trimming took 1 base from V and 2 from J, leaving 9 bases between them. This CDR3 has 16 amino acids. CDR1 is LGHDT and CDR2 is YNNKEL in the germline V gene (reference sequence). The CDR3 sequence: CASSQGGDPYNSPLHF. The CDR3 DNA reads as TGTGCCAGCAGCCAAGGCGGAGATCCCTATAATTCACCCCTCCACTTT.

V usage is TRBV15 and J usage is TRBJ2-7; tentative D call: TRBD2 (7 bases). The CDR3 runs 16 residues. Germline V CDR1 and CDR2: LNHNV, YYDKDF (reference sequence). Trimming cost V 5 bases and J 3 bases, with 20 bases left between them. The CDR3 here is CATSGGGGDQVYEQYF. The CDR3 bases are TGTGCCACCAGCGGGGGAGGGGGGGACCAAGTCTACGAGCAGTACTTC.

The genes are TRBV7-3 and TRBJ2-2; no definite D call. This CDR3 spans 14 amino acids. The germline V gene has CDR1 SGHTA and CDR2 FQGTGA. The V end was cut by 5 bases, the J end by 0 bases, with 7 bases between. CDR3 DNA sequence: TGTGCCAGCAGCCCATCCCCGAACACCGGGGAGCTGTTTTTT. This translates into CASSPSPNTGELFF. The whole variable domain, filled in from reference TRBV7-3 and TRBJ2-2, reads GAGVSQTPSNKVTEKGKYVELRCDPISGHTALYWYRQSLGQGPEFLIYFQGTGAADDSGLPNDRFFAVRPEGSVSTLKIQRTERGDSAVYLCASSPSPNTGELFFGEGSRLTVL.

The genes are TRBV20-1 and TRBJ2-5; D is unresolved. The CDR3 is 11 residues long. Germline assignment: CDR1 DFQATT and CDR2 SNEGSKA (reference sequence). Trimming cost V 1 base and J 9 bases, with 9 bases left between them. CDR3 nucleotide sequence: TGCAGTGCTAGAGCTGGGCCCTCCCAGTACTTC. The encoded protein is CSARAGPSQYF.

The J gene is TRBJ2-3, the V gene TRBV6-5; 12 nucleotides agree with TRBD2. The CDR3 totals 14 residues. In germline, CDR1 is MNHEY, CDR2 SVGAGI. With V trimmed by 5 bases and J by 3 bases, 0 bases remained unmatched. This chain's CDR3 is CASSLAGGTDTQYF. DNA for the CDR3: TGTGCCAGCAGTCTAGCGGGGGGGACAGATACGCAGTATTTT.

The chain is built from TRBV13 and TRBJ2-5; a weak D match, TRBD2 (7 bases). V gave up 7 bases and J gave up 2 bases, with 14 bases separating them. CDR1 and CDR2 (germline): PRHDT, FYEKMQ (reference sequence). The CDR3 is made up of 14 amino acids. CDR3: CASNERGGQETQYF. Written as DNA, the CDR3 is TGTGCCAGCAATGAAAGGGGGGGACAAGAGACCCAGTACTTC.

In this sample, this clone turned up a few times. The CDR3 spells CASSQTGGASEAFF. The CDR3 DNA is TGTGCCAGTAGCCAGACAGGGGGCGCGTCTGAAGCTTTCTTT. V usage is TRBV19 and J usage is TRBJ1-1; 10 bases are a match to TRBD1. CDR1 is LNHDA and CDR2 is SQIVND in the germline V gene (reference sequence). V lost 6 bases, J lost 6 bases, and 7 bases stayed unmatched. The CDR3 sequence is 14 residues long.

This chain connects TRBV4-1 to TRBJ2-3; the match to TRBD2 covers 9 bases. Germline lookup yields CDR1 MGHRA and CDR2 YSYEKL. V was pared by 1 base and J by 1 base, with 6 bases of the junction left unmatched. The CDR3 has 17 amino acids. The CDR3 region is CASSQGISSGGTDTQYF. As DNA, the CDR3 is TGCGCCAGCAGCCAAGGGATTTCTAGCGGGGGCACAGATACGCAGTATTTT.

This chain links TRBV6-5 with TRBJ2-2; a possible D gene is TRBD1 (5 bases). The CDR3 spans 16 residues. Germline loops: CDR1 MNHEY, CDR2 SVGAGI. The germline V and J ends were trimmed by 0 bases and 2 bases, with 10 bases remaining between them. The CDR3 region is CASSYSADSNTGELFF. CDR3 nucleotide sequence: TGTGCCAGCAGTTACTCCGCAGACAGTAACACCGGGGAGCTGTTTTTT.

The gene calls are TRBV2 and TRBJ2-3, with 11 positions matching TRBD2. V trimming: 3 bases; J trimming: 1 base; junction bases outside the gene matches: 9. This CDR3 region has 18 residues. Per the germline V gene, CDR1 is SNHLY and CDR2 is FYNNEI. Here the CDR3 reads CASSDRLAGRYRTDTQYF. As DNA, the CDR3 is TGTGCCAGCAGTGATAGACTAGCGGGGCGATATCGCACAGATACGCAGTATTTT.

This chain connects TRBV18 to TRBJ1-5; D ambiguous. Germline V gene sequence: CDR1 KGHSH, CDR2 LQKENI. V dropped 0 bases and J dropped 6 bases, with 9 bases sitting between them. The CDR3 contains 14 residues. CDR3 in amino acids: CASSPPRGSQPQHF. The CDR3 DNA reads as TGTGCCAGCTCACCACCACGGGGAAGTCAGCCCCAGCATTTT.

The chain links TRBV7-9 to TRBJ2-2; D is undetermined. The V end was cut by 5 bases, the J end by 6 bases, with 7 bases between. CDR1 is SEHNR, CDR2 FQNEAQ, per germline (reference sequence). The CDR3 has 12 amino acids. The CDR3 protein is CASSPDSGELFF. CDR3 in DNA: TGTGCCAGCAGCCCAGATTCCGGGGAGCTGTTTTTT.

CDR3 nucleotides: TGTGCCAGCAGTTTATCGTATGGCGGATCGCCCAATCAGCCCCAGCATTTT. Amino acids: CASSLSYGGSPNQPQHF. The chain recombines TRBV27 with TRBJ1-5; D gene unclear. The CDR3 length is 17 residues. Germline assignment: CDR1 MNHEY and CDR2 SMNVEV (reference sequence). Trimming shortened V by 0 bases and J by 3 bases, and 15 bases separated the two germline ends.

This clone was recorded only once. The chain employs TRBV7-9 and TRBJ1-5; 7 nucleotides line up with TRBD1. The CDR3 loop spans 15 amino acids. V dropped 4 bases and J dropped 6; count of bases not matched to a gene: 9. Germline CDR1 reads SEHNR; CDR2 reads FQNEAQ (reference sequence). Here the CDR3 reads CASSSDREEGQPQHF. DNA for the CDR3: TGTGCCAGCAGCTCCGACAGGGAGGAAGGTCAGCCCCAGCATTTT.

The V and J genes are TRBV9 and TRBJ2-3; 9 bases align to TRBD2. There are 15 residues in the CDR3. V lost 3 bases and J lost 3; bases outside the gene matches: 5. Germline CDR1 reads SGDLS; CDR2 reads YYNGEE. The CDR3 coding sequence is TGTGCCAGCAGCGACGTAGCGGGGGCAACAGATACGCAGTATTTT. As protein: CASSDVAGATDTQYF.

The chain uses TRBV4-1 and TRBJ1-6; D call uncertain. Germline V gene lookup returns CDR1 MGHRA and CDR2 YSYEKL. V was cut by 0 bases and J by 5 bases, with 17 bases left in between. The CDR3 sequence is 18 residues long. The CDR3: CASSQDTGGNIDNSPLHF. The CDR3 nucleotides read TGCGCCAGCAGCCAAGACACCGGAGGAAACATCGATAATTCACCCCTCCACTTT.

The chain links TRBV6-2 or TRBV6-3 to TRBJ2-7; 9 nucleotides line up with TRBD1. Germline CDR1 and CDR2: MNHEY and SVGEGT. The CDR3 covers 13 residues. The V and J ends lost 6 bases and 6 bases, in that order; junction bases with no gene match: 6. CDR3 sequence: CASSRDRVGEQYF. Here the CDR3 DNA reads TGTGCCAGCAGCCGGGACAGGGTGGGCGAGCAGTACTTC.

The CDR3 DNA is TGCAGCGGTGGGTTCAGGGGTTTTGGAGAGACCCAGTACTTC. Residues: CSGGFRGFGETQYF. This chain joins TRBV29-1 and TRBJ2-5; D possibly corresponds to TRBD1 (6 bases). Deletions cut 7 bases from V and 4 bases from J, with 19 bases between. CDR3 size: 14 residues. In germline, CDR1 is SQVTM, CDR2 ANQGSEA.

The table lists this clone with a few counts. The chain employs TRBV7-8 and TRBJ2-1, with 8 bases matching TRBD2. The junction had 7 bases not matched to a gene; V was cut back by 1 base and J by 2 bases. The CDR3 is made up of 17 amino acids. Germline lookup yields CDR1 SGHVS and CDR2 FQNEAQ. The CDR3 spells CASSLGRRGVAYNEQFF. The CDR3 DNA reads TGTGCCAGCAGCTTAGGGCGGCGGGGGGTCGCCTACAATGAGCAGTTCTTC.

The chain couples TRBV27 to TRBJ1-3; D is ambiguous. This CDR3 is 12 amino acids long. V was shortened by 9 bases and J by 10 bases, with 16 bases between the two germline ends. Germline CDR1 is MNHEY and CDR2 is SMNVEV (reference sequence). The chain's CDR3 is CASSGVGGTIYF. CDR3 DNA: TGTGCCAGTTCCGGGGTAGGAGGTACCATATATTTT.

This clone has just one count. The chain links TRBV7-6 to TRBJ1-5; D possibly corresponds to TRBD1 (6 bases). The CDR3 has 15 amino acids. Between the trimmed V and J ends, which lost 4 bases and 2 bases, there was a span of 12 bases. The germline CDR1 and CDR2 sequences are SGHVS and FNYEAQ. The CDR3 protein is CASSSPGVCNQPQHF. The CDR3 DNA reads as TGTGCCAGCAGCTCGCCAGGGGTTTGCAATCAGCCCCAGCATTTT.

This clone showed up just once. The chain has TRBV5-4 and TRBJ2-3, with 11 nucleotides matching TRBD2. V shed 1 base and J 1 base; nucleotides not matched to a gene: 5. CDR1 is SGHNT, CDR2 YYREEE, per germline (reference sequence). There are 17 residues in the CDR3. CDR3 amino acids: CASSLKLAGVGTDTQYF. CDR3 sequence (DNA): TGTGCCAGCAGCTTGAAACTAGCGGGGGTGGGCACAGATACGCAGTATTTT.

This sequence joins TRBV5-1 and TRBJ2-2, with 9 bases lining up with TRBD2. The CDR3 consists of 15 residues. V shed 1 base and J 6 bases; nucleotides not matched to a gene: 4. CDR1 and CDR2 (germline): SGHRS, YFSETQ. The CDR3 sequence is CASSLSLAGSGELFF. The CDR3 nucleotides read TGCGCCAGCAGCTTGAGCCTAGCGGGGTCCGGGGAGCTGTTTTTT.

V and J are TRBV4-2 and TRBJ2-2; TRBD1 might be the D (6 bases). Trimming pared 2 bases from V and 6 bases from J, leaving 16 bases between. CDR1 and CDR2 (germline): LGHNA, YNFKEQ. The CDR3 covers 16 residues. CDR3 DNA: TGTGCCAGCAGCCAACCAGGGACCCAGGGGTCCGGGGAGCTGTTTTTT. It specifies CASSQPGTQGSGELFF.

The chain links TRBV24-1 to TRBJ1-5; no definite D call. V was shortened by 9 bases and J by 3 bases, with 14 bases between the two germline ends. In germline, CDR1 is KGHDR, CDR2 SFDVKD. This CDR3 comprises 14 residues. This chain's CDR3 is CATPGPGHNQPQHF. In DNA, the CDR3 is TGTGCCACCCCTGGGCCAGGCCACAATCAGCCCCAGCATTTT.